These T cell receptor beta chains were read from a single sample in a study of T cell changes during pregnancy in multiple sclerosis. Repertoires were generated with immunoSEQ multiplex PCR, while TCRdb's copy carries only in-frame clones and drops some. The table shows approximately 90,000 clones, with about 89% occurring only once. Here the sequenced sample was peripheral blood, taken in the first trimester of pregnancy. These TCRs come from a female donor with multiple sclerosis, enrolled in a pregnancy study. CDR3s include the opening cysteine and the closing phenylalanine or tryptophan.

CDR3 protein	V gene
CASSAGQGAEDIQYF	TRBV5-4
CASSDEQVHNEKLFF	TRBV2
CASSQAGPGGNEQYF	TRBV4-2
CASSVGQNQETQYF	TRBV9
CASSLIKQGGNGYTF	TRBV6-5
CASRLAGGSYEQYF	TRBV28
CASSPRQGTRTDTQYF	TRBV11-1
CASSLGGGTDTGELFF	TRBV7-8
CSVTPGDQETQYF	TRBV29-1
CASLGAAQETQYF	TRBV5-1
CASSPGGERDPGELFF	TRBV7-2
CASSSTAAGKHF	TRBV28
CASSEFMGGKETQYF	TRBV2
CASSLGTGGPQHF	TRBV5-6
CASSRGLATSSYNEQFF	TRBV5-1
CASSQDSRTSGRYGGTDTQYF	TRBV4-2
CASRRTGGDTEAFF	TRBV7-9
CASSYSTGRAEQFF	TRBV6-5
CASSLASSPGYTF	TRBV5-6
CASSFQVSGGGPHEQFF	TRBV19
CASSELIPGDNYGYTF	TRBV25-1
CAISGGQGEQYF	TRBV10-3